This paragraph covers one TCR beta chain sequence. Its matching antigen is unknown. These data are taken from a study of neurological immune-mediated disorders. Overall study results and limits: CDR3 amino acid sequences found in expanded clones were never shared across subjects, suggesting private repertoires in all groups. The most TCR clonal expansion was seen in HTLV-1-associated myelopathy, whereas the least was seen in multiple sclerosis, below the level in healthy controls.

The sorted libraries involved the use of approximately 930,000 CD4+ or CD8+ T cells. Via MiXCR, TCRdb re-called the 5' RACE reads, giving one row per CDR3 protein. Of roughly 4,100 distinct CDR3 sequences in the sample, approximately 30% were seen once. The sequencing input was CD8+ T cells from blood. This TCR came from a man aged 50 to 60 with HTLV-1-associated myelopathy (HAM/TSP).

This chain's CDR3 is CSARIGGHATQPQHF. DNA for the CDR3: TGCAGTGCGAGAATCGGAGGACATGCAACTCAGCCCCAGCATTTT. The rearrangement links TRBV20-1 to TRBJ1-5; TRBD1 might be the D (5 bases). The V and J ends lost 6 bases and 6 bases respectively, with 21 bases between them. CDR1 and CDR2 (germline): DFQATT, SNEGSKA (reference sequence). The CDR3 contains 15 residues.